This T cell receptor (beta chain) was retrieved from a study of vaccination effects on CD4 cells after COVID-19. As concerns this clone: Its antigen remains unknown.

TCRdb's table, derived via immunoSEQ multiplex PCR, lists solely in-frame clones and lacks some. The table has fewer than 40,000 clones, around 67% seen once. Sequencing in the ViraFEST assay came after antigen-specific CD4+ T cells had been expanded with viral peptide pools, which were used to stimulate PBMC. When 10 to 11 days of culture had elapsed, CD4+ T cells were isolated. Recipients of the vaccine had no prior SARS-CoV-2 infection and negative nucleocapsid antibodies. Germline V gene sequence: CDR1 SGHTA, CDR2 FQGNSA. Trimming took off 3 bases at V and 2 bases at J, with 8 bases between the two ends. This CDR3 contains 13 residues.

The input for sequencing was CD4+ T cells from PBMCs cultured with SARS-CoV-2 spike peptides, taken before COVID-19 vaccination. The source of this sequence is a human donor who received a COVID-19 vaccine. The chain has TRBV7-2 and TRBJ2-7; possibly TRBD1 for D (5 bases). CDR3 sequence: CASSFRQTYEQYF. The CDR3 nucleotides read TGTGCCAGCAGCTTTCGACAGACCTACGAGCAGTACTTC.